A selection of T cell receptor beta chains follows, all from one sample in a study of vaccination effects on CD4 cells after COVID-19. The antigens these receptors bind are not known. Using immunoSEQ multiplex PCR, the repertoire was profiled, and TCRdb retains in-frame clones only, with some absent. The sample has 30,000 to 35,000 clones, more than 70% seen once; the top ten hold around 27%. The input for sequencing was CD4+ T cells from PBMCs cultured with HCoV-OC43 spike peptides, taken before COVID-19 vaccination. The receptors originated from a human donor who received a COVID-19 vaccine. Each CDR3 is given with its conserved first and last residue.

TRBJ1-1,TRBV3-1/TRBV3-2,CASSPREGLGNTEAFF
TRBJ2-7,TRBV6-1,CASSLASYEQYF
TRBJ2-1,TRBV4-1,CASSQDRWAGVDNEQFF
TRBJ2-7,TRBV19,CASSSQASSYEQYF
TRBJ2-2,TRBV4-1,CASSQVPPGRPNTGELFF
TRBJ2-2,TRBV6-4,CASSDSAGGPGELFF
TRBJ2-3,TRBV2,CAGSGDTDTQYF
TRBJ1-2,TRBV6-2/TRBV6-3,CASSYYLQGQGYGYTF
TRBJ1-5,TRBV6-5,CASITYRDQPQHF
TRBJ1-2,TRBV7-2,CASSSAPYRDRGPNGYTF
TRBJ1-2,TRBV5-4,CASSLEGGWNGYTF
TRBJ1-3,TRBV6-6,CASSFDRASGNTIYF